The next 30 T cell receptor beta chains were all read from a single sample in a study of vaccination and CD4 T cells after COVID-19. The Oncomine TCR Beta short-read assay generated sequence data from the DNA of cultured CD4+ T cells. TCRdb called the PCR reads again in MiXCR, with one record for every CDR3 protein. The repertoire holds roughly 18,000 distinct CDR3 sequences, with approximately 50% as singletons. Their target antigens are unknown. As for treatment: roughly 10-day PBMC culture with coronavirus spike peptide pools or control peptides (ViraFEST assay). The sequencing used CD4+ T cells from blood, cultured in vitro, collected before SARS-CoV-2 vaccination. Receptors originate from a human donor who had recovered from COVID-19.

The chain employs TRBV7-2 and TRBJ1-1, with D possibly being TRBD1 (6 bases). Germline values: CDR1 SGHTA, CDR2 FQGNSA. The CDR3 consists of 14 residues. Deletions cut 5 bases from V and 6 bases from J, with 16 bases between. The CDR3 region is CASSLEGGWSEAFF. The CDR3 nucleotides read TGTGCCAGCAGCCTCGAGGGGGGCTGGTCTGAAGCTTTCTTT.

CDR3 sequence: CASSLGIQETQYF. DNA for the CDR3: TGTGCCAGCAGTTTGGGCATCCAAGAGACCCAGTACTTC. The chain joins TRBV28 to TRBJ2-5; D uncertain. Germline V gene data show CDR1 as MDHEN and CDR2 as SYDVKM. The CDR3 consists of 13 residues. V was shortened by 3 bases and J by 1 base, with 6 bases between the two germline ends.

The chain uses TRBV15 and TRBJ2-1, with TRBD2 identical over 7 bases. This CDR3 region has 16 residues. Trimming cost V 0 bases and J 9 bases; bases outside gene matches: 11. Germline V gene lookup returns CDR1 LNHNV and CDR2 YYDKDF (reference sequence). The CDR3, as DNA: TGTGCCACCAGCAGAGATTCCCACTTGTTAGCGGGTGAGCAGTTCTTC. Its translation is CATSRDSHLLAGEQFF. Full variable domain (rest looked up from reference TRBV15 and TRBJ2-1): DAMVIQNPRYQVTQFGKPVTLSCSQTLNHNVMYWYQQKSSQAPKLLFHYYDKDFNNEADTPDNFQSRRPNTSFCFLDIRSPGLGDTAMYLCATSRDSHLLAGEQFFGPGTRLTVL.

This clonotype was seen a handful of times. The chain has TRBV7-2 and TRBJ2-3; D is unresolved. The length of the CDR3 is 12 residues. Germline V lookup: CDR1 SGHTA, CDR2 FQGNSA. V lost 3 bases, J lost 1 base, and 2 bases lay in between. CDR3 protein: CASSLGTDTQYF. The CDR3 DNA follows: TGTGCCAGCAGCTTGGGCACAGATACGCAGTATTTT.

The chain couples TRBV20-1 to TRBJ1-2; TRBD1 is a possible D gene (5 bases). CDR3 size: 14 residues. Germline values: CDR1 DFQATT, CDR2 SNEGSKA (reference sequence). V was cut by 6 bases and J by 1 base, with 15 bases left in between. The CDR3 region has the DNA TGCAGTGCCAAGCAGGGATTTTTTAACTATGGCTACACCTTC. Translating gives CSAKQGFFNYGYTF.

The genes are TRBV2 and TRBJ1-5; D gene uncertain. The ends were cut back, 3 bases at V and 2 bases at J, with 8 bases in the middle. This CDR3 is built from 14 residues. Germline V lookup: CDR1 SNHLY, CDR2 FYNNEI. CDR3 protein: CASSDRTGNQPQHF. The CDR3 bases are TGTGCCAGCAGTGACAGGACTGGCAATCAGCCCCAGCATTTT.

This clonotype was detected a few times. V and J are TRBV27 and TRBJ2-7; tentative D call: TRBD2 (6 bases). V was cut by 4 bases and J by 7 bases, with 11 bases left in between. Germline V gene data show CDR1 as MNHEY and CDR2 as SMNVEV (reference sequence). The CDR3 has 12 residues. CDR3 DNA sequence: TGTGCCAGCAGTTCATATGGGGGGGAGCAGTACTTC. Its translation: CASSSYGGEQYF.

V usage is TRBV6-5 and J usage is TRBJ2-2; 7 bases align to TRBD2. The CDR3 is 17 residues long. Germline CDR1 reads MNHEY; CDR2 reads SVGAGI. Unmatched junction bases numbered 6, after V lost 2 bases and J lost 0 bases. As DNA, the CDR3 is TGTGCCAGCAGTTACCAAGGTGGGGGGGCGAACACCGGGGAGCTGTTTTTT. Translating gives CASSYQGGGANTGELFF.

V and J are TRBV19 and TRBJ2-3; D gene ambiguous. The CDR3 covers 16 residues. Germline V CDR1 and CDR2: LNHDA, SQIVND (reference sequence). Trimming left V 3 bases short and J 1 base short, with 14 bases between. The CDR3 is CASSIRLSSGTDTQYF. The CDR3 nucleotides are TGTGCCAGTAGTATCCGCCTGTCCAGCGGCACAGATACGCAGTATTTT.

This clonotype was detected only a few times. The rearrangement uses TRBV9 and TRBJ2-3, with 9 bases aligning to TRBD2. V gave up 0 bases and J gave up 1 base; unmatched junction bases: 0. Germline CDR1 is SGDLS and CDR2 is YYNGEE. There are 15 residues in the CDR3. The CDR3 region is CASSVGTSGTDTQYF. As DNA, the CDR3 is TGTGCCAGCAGCGTAGGGACTAGCGGCACAGATACGCAGTATTTT.

The chain has TRBV20-1 and TRBJ2-1, with 9 bases aligning to TRBD1. The CDR3 runs 16 residues. V lost 0 bases to trimming and J lost 6 bases; unmatched junction nucleotides: 9. Germline loops: CDR1 DFQATT, CDR2 SNEGSKA (reference sequence). The CDR3 reads CSARDWGTGTPNEQFF. In nucleotides, the CDR3 is TGCAGTGCTAGAGATTGGGGGACAGGGACCCCCAATGAGCAGTTCTTC.

The chain has TRBV27 and TRBJ1-3; D unclear. The germline V gene encodes CDR1 MNHEY and CDR2 SMNVEV (reference sequence). This CDR3 comprises 14 residues. V lost 8 bases, J lost 0 bases, and 11 bases lay in between. Written as DNA, the CDR3 is TGTGCCAGCCGACGTCGGAGCTCTGGAAACACCATATATTTT. Its translation is CASRRRSSGNTIYF.

This clonotype was seen a handful of times. The J gene is TRBJ1-5, the V gene TRBV20-1, with D hard to call. The CDR3 spans 15 residues. Germline V lookup: CDR1 DFQATT, CDR2 SNEGSKA (reference sequence). V was clipped by 5 bases and J by 2 bases, with 16 bases between them. CDR3 DNA: TGCAGTGCTTCCGAGATAAACCGGGGCAATCAGCCCCAGCATTTT. Translation: CSASEINRGNQPQHF.

By share, this clonotype counts as medium-sized. The J gene is TRBJ1-2, the V gene TRBV27, with 7 bases identical to TRBD1. Germline V lookup: CDR1 MNHEY, CDR2 SMNVEV (reference sequence). The CDR3 spans 14 residues. The trim removed 8 bases at V and 7 bases at J, leaving 13 bases unmatched. CDR3 loop: CASRLGQANGGYTF. The CDR3 DNA sequence: TGTGCCAGCCGACTCGGACAGGCAAACGGTGGCTACACCTTC.

The gene calls are TRBV6-1 and TRBJ2-7; 9 bases are shared with TRBD2. The length of the CDR3 is 14 residues. CDR1 and CDR2 (germline): MNHNS, SASEGT. J lost 0 bases, V lost 6 bases, and 3 bases had no gene match. The CDR3 DNA follows: TGTGCCAGCAGATCTAGCGGGGCCTCCTACGAGCAGTACTTC. Translated, it gives CASRSSGASYEQYF.

The chain has TRBV19 and TRBJ2-2; 7 bases agree with TRBD1. J was trimmed by 6 bases and V by 3 bases; bases with no gene match: 4. This CDR3 spans 14 amino acids. Germline CDR1 and CDR2: LNHDA and SQIVND (reference sequence). Here the CDR3 reads CASSIDRESGELFF. The DNA for the CDR3 is TGTGCCAGTAGTATCGACAGGGAATCCGGGGAGCTGTTTTTT.

The J gene is TRBJ1-6, the V gene TRBV12-3 or TRBV12-4, with TRBD1 identical over 9 bases. The junction had 7 bases not matched to a gene; V was cut back by 6 bases and J by 7 bases. The CDR3 covers 15 residues. The CDR3 spells CASRAGTGYNSPLHF. CDR3 DNA: TGTGCCAGCAGGGCCGGGACAGGGTACAATTCACCCCTCCACTTT.

This sequence joins TRBV24-1 and TRBJ2-5; TRBD2 aligns across 9 bases. Per the germline V gene, CDR1 is KGHDR and CDR2 is SFDVKD. The CDR3 runs to 18 residues. V shed 3 bases, J shed 2 bases, and the junction held 12 bases outside the gene matches. Here the CDR3 reads CATSDPPGGRAEQETQYF. CDR3 nucleotides: TGTGCCACCAGTGATCCCCCAGGCGGGAGGGCCGAGCAAGAGACCCAGTACTTC.

The CDR3: CSARIIEYEQYF. The CDR3 DNA reads TGCAGTGCTAGAATAATCGAGTACGAGCAGTACTTC. The chain is built from TRBV20-1 and TRBJ2-7; no clear D. V lost 2 bases and J 4 bases, leaving 9 bases between the germline ends. Germline V CDR1 and CDR2: DFQATT, SNEGSKA (reference sequence). The CDR3 sequence is 12 residues long.

By share, this clonotype ranks as large. V usage is TRBV2 and J usage is TRBJ2-7; D is perhaps TRBD1 (5 bases). The germline V and J ends were trimmed by 6 bases and 2 bases, with 17 bases remaining between them. The CDR3 totals 15 residues. The germline V gene encodes CDR1 SNHLY and CDR2 FYNNEI. CDR3: CASRSQTRQTYEQYF. The CDR3 coding sequence is TGTGCCAGCAGGTCGCAGACCAGACAGACCTACGAGCAGTACTTC. Drawing the rest from reference TRBV2 and TRBJ2-7, the complete variable domain is EPEVTQTPSHQVTQMGQEVILRCVPISNHLYFYWYRQILGQKVEFLVSFYNNEISEKSEIFDDQFSVERPDGSNFTLKIRSTKLEDSAMYFCASRSQTRQTYEQYFGPGTRLTVT.

In this sample, this clonotype turned up a few times. J is TRBJ1-5 and V is TRBV20-1; tentatively, D is TRBD1 (5 bases). This CDR3 comprises 14 residues. Germline CDR1 reads DFQATT; CDR2 reads SNEGSKA (reference sequence). V lost 6 bases, J lost 4 bases, and 16 bases lay in between. The CDR3: CSAPGPSSNQPQHF. DNA for the CDR3: TGCAGTGCCCCGGGACCGAGCTCGAATCAGCCCCAGCATTTT.

Only a few counts were recorded for this clonotype. This rearrangement joins TRBV20-1 to TRBJ2-5; TRBD2 matches at 12 bases. The germline gives CDR1 DFQATT, CDR2 SNEGSKA (reference sequence). This CDR3 spans 14 amino acids. Trimming removed 8 bases from V and 5 bases from J; junction bases left unmatched: 9. This CDR3 is CSSQTSGRWETQYF. CDR3 coding DNA: TGCAGTTCTCAGACTAGCGGGAGATGGGAGACCCAGTACTTC.

The genes are TRBV25-1 and TRBJ2-5, with D perhaps matching TRBD2 (5 bases). From germline, CDR1 is MGHDK and CDR2 SYGVNS. This CDR3 is built from 13 residues. V was trimmed by 4 bases and J by 3 bases, leaving 9 bases between them. CDR3 protein: CASSVNGKETQYF. DNA of the CDR3: TGTGCCAGCAGTGTTAACGGGAAAGAGACCCAGTACTTC.

The chain links TRBV6-1 to TRBJ2-2, with 10 bases aligning to TRBD2. This CDR3 contains 15 residues. Germline V gene lookup returns CDR1 MNHNS and CDR2 SASEGT. V was clipped by 6 bases and J by 6 bases; unmatched bases: 7. The CDR3 region is CASSQTSGMPGELFF. CDR3 coding DNA: TGTGCCAGCAGCCAAACTAGCGGGATGCCCGGGGAGCTGTTTTTT.

This chain connects TRBV19 to TRBJ1-5; D perhaps matches TRBD1 (6 bases). The CDR3 is made up of 16 amino acids. Trimming shortened V by 4 bases and J by 3 bases, and 16 bases separated the two germline ends. Per germline, CDR1 LNHDA and CDR2 SQIVND (reference sequence). The CDR3 loop reads CASSTYTRTANQPQHF. The CDR3 region has the DNA TGTGCCAGTAGTACCTACACCCGGACAGCCAATCAGCCCCAGCATTTT.

The V gene is TRBV20-1, the J gene TRBJ1-1; 7 bases fit TRBD1. This CDR3 comprises 16 residues. The germline CDR1 and CDR2 sequences are DFQATT and SNEGSKA (reference sequence). J gave up 4 bases and V 5 bases, and 16 bases lay outside the gene matches. CDR3 residues: CSARRTGRSSGTEAFF. In nucleotides, the CDR3 is TGCAGTGCTCGTCGGACAGGAAGGTCAAGCGGCACTGAAGCTTTCTTT.

This clonotype was seen more than once but under ten times. The V and J genes are TRBV20-1 and TRBJ1-3, with D unclear. V dropped 0 bases and J dropped 3 bases, with 12 bases sitting between them. Germline CDR1 reads DFQATT; CDR2 reads SNEGSKA (reference sequence). The CDR3 spans 15 residues. The CDR3 spells CSARDISPDGNTIYF. CDR3 bases: TGCAGTGCTAGAGATATTAGTCCAGATGGAAACACCATATATTTT.

The genes are TRBV20-1 and TRBJ1-4, with D unclear. Per the germline V gene, CDR1 is DFQATT and CDR2 is SNEGSKA (reference sequence). V lost 0 bases to trimming and J lost 8 bases, with 7 bases between them. This CDR3 spans 12 amino acids. The CDR3 nucleotides are TGCAGTGCTAGAGATCTATGGGAAAAACTGTTTTTT. Its translation is CSARDLWEKLFF.

The chain combines TRBV2 with TRBJ1-6, with a weak D call TRBD1 (5 bases). The germline V gene encodes CDR1 SNHLY and CDR2 FYNNEI. Trimming removed 2 bases at V and 9 bases at J, with 14 bases between. CDR3 size: 15 residues. The chain's CDR3 is CASSERGAEGSPLHF. Here the CDR3 DNA reads TGTGCCAGCAGTGAAAGAGGGGCGGAGGGTTCACCCCTCCACTTT.

The chain joins TRBV28 to TRBJ1-1, with 10 bases that match TRBD1. The CDR3 consists of 14 residues. With 6 bases clipped from V and 5 bases from J, the junction kept 6 bases outside the gene matches. Germline-derived CDR1 and CDR2 are MDHEN and SYDVKM. CDR3 loop: CASSPAGQGTEAFF. Here the CDR3 DNA reads TGTGCCAGCAGCCCCGCGGGACAGGGGACTGAAGCTTTCTTT.